This TCR beta chain was obtained from a study of blood T cells in healthy people across ages. Study-level results: Naive T cell percentage showed a strong correlation with TCR beta diversity.

This clonotype was found a few times. Its antigen is unidentified. CDR1 is LGHNA and CDR2 is YNFKEQ in the germline V gene. Trimming left V 0 bases short and J 1 base short, with 11 bases between. The CDR3 totals 16 residues. Through a sample-barcoded 5' primer and a J-beta primer mix, a second PCR was run for roughly 6 to 12 cycles. One entry per CDR3 protein results from TCRdb running MiXCR on the 5' RACE reads. This table holds 1.5 million or so distinct CDR3 sequences, approximately 42% found once. V gene TRBV4-2 combines with J gene TRBJ2-3, with a weak D call TRBD2 (6 bases). The receptor's source is a young woman in good health. Sequenced material: blood. CDR3 coding DNA: TGTGCCAGCAGCCAAGAGACTGGGGAGGGCACAGATACGCAGTATTTT. Amino acid sequence: CASSQETGEGTDTQYF.